The 10 T cell receptor beta chains reported below all come from one sample, sequenced in a study of blood T cell repertoires in COVID-19. Repertoires were generated with immunoSEQ multiplex PCR, while TCRdb's copy carries only in-frame clones and drops some. This sample has 76,000 or so clones, with 80% to 90% found just once. Sequencing was done on a sample of peripheral blood. The receptor set was obtained from an elderly man in a cohort sampled during active COVID-19.

The rearrangement joins TRBV7-2 to TRBJ2-3; 7 bases align to TRBD1. CDR3 length equals 15 residues. Trimming cost V 3 bases and J 0 bases; bases outside gene matches: 3. CDR1 is SGHTA, CDR2 FQGNSA, per germline. The CDR3 loop reads CASSLGQTSTDTQYF. In DNA form, the CDR3 reads TGTGCCAGCAGCTTGGGACAGACTAGCACAGATACGCAGTATTTT.

In this sample, this clone turned up once. The chain links TRBV5-4 to TRBJ2-4; 7 bases fit TRBD2. The V gene's germline CDR1 is SGHNT and CDR2 YYREEE (reference sequence). This CDR3 region has 15 residues. J lost 1 base, V lost 4 bases, and 5 bases had no gene match. CDR3 sequence (DNA): TGTGCCAGCAGCAACCGGGACTATGCCAAAAACATTCAGTACTTC. Encoded protein: CASSNRDYAKNIQYF.

This clone was recorded once. The chain uses TRBV5-6 and TRBJ2-7; 8 positions agree with TRBD1. The trim removed 3 bases at V and 0 bases at J, leaving 5 bases unmatched. The CDR3 runs to 15 residues. The germline V gene encodes CDR1 SGHDT and CDR2 YYEEEE. The CDR3 sequence: CASSSRGRLSYEQYF. In DNA, the CDR3 is TGTGCCAGCAGCTCCAGGGGGCGACTCTCCTACGAGCAGTACTTC.

The chain couples TRBV18 to TRBJ1-1, with 8 bases fitting TRBD1. Germline-derived CDR1 and CDR2 are KGHSH and LQKENI. The CDR3 extends over 16 amino acids. The V segment lost 3 bases and the J segment 1 base; nucleotides outside the gene matches: 7. In DNA form, the CDR3 reads TGTGCCAGCTCACCTGTCAGGGGGCAGTGGAACACTGAAGCTTTCTTT. Its translation is CASSPVRGQWNTEAFF.

In its sample, this clone was seen once. This chain joins TRBV28 and TRBJ1-3; D remains ambiguous. The germline gives CDR1 MDHEN, CDR2 SYDVKM. The CDR3 is 14 amino acids. V shed 3 bases and J shed 0 bases, with 6 bases lying between them. CDR3 loop: CASSFRSSGNTIYF. CDR3 coding DNA: TGTGCCAGCAGTTTCCGGTCCTCTGGAAACACCATATATTTT.

The chain is built from TRBV4-2 and TRBJ1-2; 8 positions agree with TRBD1. The CDR3 is 15 amino acids. Germline V lookup: CDR1 LGHNA, CDR2 YNFKEQ. After removal of 2 bases from V and 2 bases from J, the junction contained 4 bases not matched to a gene. CDR3 sequence (DNA): TGTGCCAGCAGCCAACGGACAGGGCCAAACTATGGCTACACCTTC. Its protein is CASSQRTGPNYGYTF.

This clone has just a few counts. The chain joins TRBV7-9 to TRBJ1-5; 8 nucleotides agree with TRBD1. Germline CDR1 is SEHNR and CDR2 is FQNEAQ (reference sequence). This CDR3 has 16 amino acids. With V trimmed by 2 bases and J by 2 bases, 5 bases remained unmatched. In DNA, the CDR3 is TGTGCCAGCAGCTTAACGACAGGGGTAGGCAATCAGCCCCAGCATTTT. This gives the protein CASSLTTGVGNQPQHF.

This chain connects TRBV5-4 to TRBJ1-1, with 7 bases that match TRBD1. Germline V gene lookup returns CDR1 SGHNT and CDR2 YYREEE (reference sequence). The CDR3 is 13 amino acids. V lost 0 bases and J lost 11; bases outside the gene matches: 7. The CDR3 is CASSLGRGYGAFF. In DNA form, the CDR3 reads TGTGCCAGCAGCTTGGGCAGGGGGTATGGGGCTTTCTTT.

The chain joins TRBV7-2 to TRBJ1-1; no definite D call. This CDR3 comprises 13 residues. Between the trimmed V and J ends, which lost 1 base and 6 bases, there was a span of 9 bases. From germline, CDR1 is SGHTA and CDR2 FQGNSA. The CDR3 DNA reads TGTGCCAGCAGCTTAGGTCGTATCGCTGAAGCTTTCTTT. Residues: CASSLGRIAEAFF.

The chain links TRBV18 to TRBJ1-1, with a tentative D call TRBD1 (6 bases). Trimming left V 8 bases short and J 1 base short, with 11 bases between. CDR3 length: 13 residues. The germline gives CDR1 KGHSH, CDR2 LQKENI. CDR3 amino acids: CASLGQQNTEAFF. CDR3 nucleotide sequence: TGTGCCAGCCTAGGACAGCAGAACACTGAAGCTTTCTTT.